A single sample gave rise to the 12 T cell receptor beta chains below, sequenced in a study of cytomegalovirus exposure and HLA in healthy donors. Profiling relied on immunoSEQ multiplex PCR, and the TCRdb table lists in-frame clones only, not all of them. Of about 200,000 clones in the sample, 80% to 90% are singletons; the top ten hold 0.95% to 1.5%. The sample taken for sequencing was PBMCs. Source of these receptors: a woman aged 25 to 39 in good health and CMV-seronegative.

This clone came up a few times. CDR3 nucleotide sequence: TGCGCCACCAGGGAGGGAAACTCACCCCTCCACTTT. It translates to CATREGNSPLHF. The chain links TRBV5-1 to TRBJ1-6; tentative D call: TRBD1 (5 bases). There are 12 residues in the CDR3. Germline V gene data show CDR1 as SGHRS and CDR2 as YFSETQ. V was clipped by 9 bases and J by 10 bases, with 14 bases between them. Using reference TRBV5-1 and TRBJ1-6 for the parts outside the CDR3, the full variable domain is KAGVTQTPRYLIKTRGQQVTLSCSPISGHRSVSWYQQTPGQGLQFLFEYFSETQRNKGNFPGRFSGRQFSNSRSEMNVSTLELGDSALYLCATREGNSPLHFGNGTRLTVT.

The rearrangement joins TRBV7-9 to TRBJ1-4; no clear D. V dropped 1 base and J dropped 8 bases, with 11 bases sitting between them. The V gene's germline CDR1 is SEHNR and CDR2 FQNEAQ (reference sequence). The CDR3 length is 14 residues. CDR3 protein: CASSLVGVSEKLFF. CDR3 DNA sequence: TGTGCCAGCAGCTTAGTGGGAGTCAGCGAAAAACTGTTTTTT.

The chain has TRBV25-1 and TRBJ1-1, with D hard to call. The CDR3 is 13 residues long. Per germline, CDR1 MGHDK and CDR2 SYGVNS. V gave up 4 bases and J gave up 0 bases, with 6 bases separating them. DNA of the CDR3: TGTGCCAGCAGTGGAGGGTTGAACACTGAAGCTTTCTTT. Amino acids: CASSGGLNTEAFF.

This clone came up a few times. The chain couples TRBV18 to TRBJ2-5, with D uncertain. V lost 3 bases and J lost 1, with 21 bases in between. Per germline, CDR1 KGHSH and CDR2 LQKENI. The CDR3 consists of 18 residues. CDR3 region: CASSPDTHVRQFQETQYF. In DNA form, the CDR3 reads TGTGCCAGCTCACCTGACACCCACGTCAGGCAGTTCCAAGAGACCCAGTACTTC.

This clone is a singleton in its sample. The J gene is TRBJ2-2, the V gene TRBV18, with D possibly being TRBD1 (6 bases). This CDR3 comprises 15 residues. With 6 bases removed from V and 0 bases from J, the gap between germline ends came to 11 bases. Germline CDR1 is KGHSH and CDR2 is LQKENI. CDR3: CASSPGTTNTGELFF. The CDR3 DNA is TGTGCCAGCTCCCCCGGGACAACGAACACCGGGGAGCTGTTTTTT.

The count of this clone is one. The CDR3 loop is CASSYSSGPGELFF. As DNA, the CDR3 is TGTGCCAGCAGTTACTCGAGTGGGCCCGGGGAGCTGTTTTTT. This chain joins TRBV6-5 and TRBJ2-2; no firm D call. The CDR3 extends over 14 amino acids. Germline CDR1 MNHEY, CDR2 SVGAGI. Trimming left V 0 bases short and J 6 bases short, with 8 bases between.

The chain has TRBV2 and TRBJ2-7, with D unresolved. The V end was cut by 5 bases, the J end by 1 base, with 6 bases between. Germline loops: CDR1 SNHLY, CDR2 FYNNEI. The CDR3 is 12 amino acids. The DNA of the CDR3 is TGTGCCAGCAGTCCCCAGTCCTACGAGCAGTACTTC. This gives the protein CASSPQSYEQYF.

The CDR3 DNA reads TGTGCCAGCAGTTATGACAGCGGGGAGCTGTTTTTT. As protein: CASSYDSGELFF. The genes are TRBV6-5 and TRBJ2-2; D is possibly TRBD1 (5 bases). Germline V gene sequence: CDR1 MNHEY, CDR2 SVGAGI. CDR3 length equals 12 residues. Trimming took 3 bases from V and 7 from J, leaving 6 bases between them.

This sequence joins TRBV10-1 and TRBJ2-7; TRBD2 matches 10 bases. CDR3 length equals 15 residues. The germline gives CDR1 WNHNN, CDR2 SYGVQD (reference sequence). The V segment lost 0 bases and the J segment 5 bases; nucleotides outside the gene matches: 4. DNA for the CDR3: TGCGCCAGCAGTGAGTCTCTAGCGGGAGACGACGAGCAGTACTTC. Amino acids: CASSESLAGDDEQYF.

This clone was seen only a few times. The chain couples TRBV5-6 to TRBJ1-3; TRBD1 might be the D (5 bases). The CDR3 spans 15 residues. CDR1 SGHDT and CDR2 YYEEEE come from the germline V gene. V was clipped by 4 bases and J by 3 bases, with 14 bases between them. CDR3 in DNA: TGTGCCAGCAGCCCCCCGGGCCAGGGTGGAAACACCATATATTTT. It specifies CASSPPGQGGNTIYF.

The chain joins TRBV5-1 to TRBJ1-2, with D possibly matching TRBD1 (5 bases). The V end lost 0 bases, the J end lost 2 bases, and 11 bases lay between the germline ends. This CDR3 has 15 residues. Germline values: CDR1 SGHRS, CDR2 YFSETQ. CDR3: CASSLGDSPNYGYTF. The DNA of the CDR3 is TGCGCCAGCAGCTTGGGGGACTCTCCCAACTATGGCTACACCTTC.

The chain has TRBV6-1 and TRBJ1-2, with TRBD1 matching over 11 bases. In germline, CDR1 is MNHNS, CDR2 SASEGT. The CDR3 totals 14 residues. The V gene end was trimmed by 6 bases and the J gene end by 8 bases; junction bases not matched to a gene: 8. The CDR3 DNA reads TGTGCCAGCAGCCAGGACAGGGGGCGAGGCGGCTACACCTTC. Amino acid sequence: CASSQDRGRGGYTF.